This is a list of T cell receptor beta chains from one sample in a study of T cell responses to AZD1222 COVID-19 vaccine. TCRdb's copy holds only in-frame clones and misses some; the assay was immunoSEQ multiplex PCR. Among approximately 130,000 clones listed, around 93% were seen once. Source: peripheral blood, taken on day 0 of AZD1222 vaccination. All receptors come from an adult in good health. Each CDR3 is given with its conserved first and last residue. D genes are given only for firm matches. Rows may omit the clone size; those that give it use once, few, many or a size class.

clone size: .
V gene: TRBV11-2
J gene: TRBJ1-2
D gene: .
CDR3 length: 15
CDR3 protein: CASSLDQASVGGYTF
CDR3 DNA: TGTGCCAGCAGCTTAGATCAGGCCAGCGTGGGCGGCTACACCTTC

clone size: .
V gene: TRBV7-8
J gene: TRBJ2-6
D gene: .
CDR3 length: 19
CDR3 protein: CASSLGRQVLDSGANVLTF
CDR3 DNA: TGTGCCAGCAGCTTAGGGAGACAGGTCCTGGACTCTGGGGCCAACGTCCTGACTTTC

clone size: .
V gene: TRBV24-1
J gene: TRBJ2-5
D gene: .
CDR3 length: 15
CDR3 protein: CATSDLQRGKETQYF
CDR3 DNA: TGTGCCACCAGTGATTTGCAACGGGGAAAAGAGACCCAGTACTTC

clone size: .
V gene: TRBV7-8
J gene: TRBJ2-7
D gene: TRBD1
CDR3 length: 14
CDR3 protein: CASSHQGVLGEQYF
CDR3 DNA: TGTGCCAGCAGCCACCAGGGGGTTTTGGGCGAGCAGTACTTC

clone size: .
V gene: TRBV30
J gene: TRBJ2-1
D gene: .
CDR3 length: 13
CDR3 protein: CAWAGQITNEQFF
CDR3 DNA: TGTGCCTGGGCGGGACAGATTACGAATGAGCAGTTCTTC

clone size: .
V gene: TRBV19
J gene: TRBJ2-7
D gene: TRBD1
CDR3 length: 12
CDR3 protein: CASRTGTYEQYF
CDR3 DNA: TGTGCCAGTAGGACAGGGACCTACGAGCAGTACTTC

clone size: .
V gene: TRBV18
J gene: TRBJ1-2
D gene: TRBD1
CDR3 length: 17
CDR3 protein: CASSYIGKTGENYGYTF
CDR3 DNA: TGTGCCAGCTCCTACATCGGAAAGACAGGGGAGAACTATGGCTACACCTTC

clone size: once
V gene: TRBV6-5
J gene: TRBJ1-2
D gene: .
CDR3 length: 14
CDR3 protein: CASSNTGTPYGYTF
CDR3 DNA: TGTGCCAGCAGCAATACCGGGACACCCTATGGCTACACCTTC

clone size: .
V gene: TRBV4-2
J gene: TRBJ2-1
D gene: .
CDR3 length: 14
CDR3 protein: CASSQELAANEQFF
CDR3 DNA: TGTGCCAGCAGCCAAGAACTCGCTGCGAATGAGCAGTTCTTC

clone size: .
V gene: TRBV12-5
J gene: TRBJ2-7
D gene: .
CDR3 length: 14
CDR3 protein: CARSCSGVAYEQYF
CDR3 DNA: TGTGCTAGATCATGTTCAGGGGTGGCCTACGAGCAGTACTTC

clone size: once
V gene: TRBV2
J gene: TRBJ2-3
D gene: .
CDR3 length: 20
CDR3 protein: CASSALTATQGLYETDTQYF
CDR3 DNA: TGTGCCAGCAGTGCGCTCACCGCGACACAGGGTCTTTACGAGACAGATACGCAGTATTTT

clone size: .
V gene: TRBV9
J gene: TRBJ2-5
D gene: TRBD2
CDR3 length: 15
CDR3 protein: CASSVDGGSGETQYF
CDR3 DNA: TGTGCCAGCAGCGTAGACGGCGGGAGCGGAGAGACCCAGTACTTC

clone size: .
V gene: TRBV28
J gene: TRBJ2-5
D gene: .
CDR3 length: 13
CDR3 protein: CASSSGGQETQYF
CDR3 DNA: TGTGCCAGCAGTTCAGGGGGGCAAGAGACCCAGTACTTC

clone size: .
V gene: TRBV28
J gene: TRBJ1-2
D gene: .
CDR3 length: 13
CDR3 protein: CARWGVISYGYTF
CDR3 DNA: TGTGCCAGGTGGGGCGTTATCAGTTATGGCTACACCTTC

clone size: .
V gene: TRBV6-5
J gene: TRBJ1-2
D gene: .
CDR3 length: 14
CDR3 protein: CACKGVETNYGYTF
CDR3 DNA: TGTGCCTGCAAGGGGGTTGAGACAAACTATGGCTACACCTTC

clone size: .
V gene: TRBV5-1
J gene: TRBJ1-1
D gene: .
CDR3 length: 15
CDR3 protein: CASSSHFTGSTEAFF
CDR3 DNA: TGCGCCAGCAGCTCCCATTTCACAGGGTCCACTGAAGCTTTCTTT

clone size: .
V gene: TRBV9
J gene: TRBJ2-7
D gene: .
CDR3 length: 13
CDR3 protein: CASSVGGAGEQYF
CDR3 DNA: TGTGCCAGCAGCGTAGGGGGGGCTGGCGAGCAGTACTTC

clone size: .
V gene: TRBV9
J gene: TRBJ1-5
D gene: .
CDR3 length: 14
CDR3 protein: CASSGGGSNQPQHF
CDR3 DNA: TGTGCCAGCAGCGGTGGGGGTTCTAATCAGCCCCAGCATTTT

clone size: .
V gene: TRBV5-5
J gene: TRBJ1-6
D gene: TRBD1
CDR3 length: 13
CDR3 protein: CASSLDRGSPLHF
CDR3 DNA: TGTGCCAGCAGCCTCGACAGGGGTTCACCCCTCCACTTT

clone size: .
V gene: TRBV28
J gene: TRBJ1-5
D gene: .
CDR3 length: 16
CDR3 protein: CASSLLQRLNNQPQHF
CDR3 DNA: TGTGCCAGCAGTTTATTACAGCGGTTAAACAATCAGCCCCAGCATTTT

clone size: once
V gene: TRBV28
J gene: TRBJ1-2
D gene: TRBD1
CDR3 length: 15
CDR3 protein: CASRFRDSANYGYTF
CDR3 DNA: TGTGCCAGCAGGTTCCGGGACAGTGCTAACTATGGCTACACCTTC

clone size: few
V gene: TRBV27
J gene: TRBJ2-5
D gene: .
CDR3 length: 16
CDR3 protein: CASLSRTRNGVETQYF
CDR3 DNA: TGTGCCAGCCTCTCCCGCACTAGAAATGGGGTAGAGACCCAGTACTTC

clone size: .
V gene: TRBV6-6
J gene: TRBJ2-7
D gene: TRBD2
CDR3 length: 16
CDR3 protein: CASSKTTGGAIYEQYF
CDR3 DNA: TGTGCCAGCAGTAAAACTACGGGGGGGGCGATTTACGAGCAGTACTTC

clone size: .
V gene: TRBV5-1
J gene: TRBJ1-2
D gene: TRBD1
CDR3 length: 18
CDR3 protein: CASSLAAGTGGSNYGYTF
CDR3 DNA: TGCGCCAGCAGCTTGGCCGCGGGGACAGGGGGATCTAACTATGGCTACACCTTC

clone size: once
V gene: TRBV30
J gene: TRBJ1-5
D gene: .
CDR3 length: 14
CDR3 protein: CAWSVRLQHQPQHF
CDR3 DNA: TGTGCCTGGAGTGTACGGTTACAGCATCAGCCCCAGCATTTT

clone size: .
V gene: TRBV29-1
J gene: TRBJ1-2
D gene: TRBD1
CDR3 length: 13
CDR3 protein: CSASRDRGYGYTF
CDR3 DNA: TGCAGCGCTTCACGGGACAGGGGTTATGGCTACACCTTC

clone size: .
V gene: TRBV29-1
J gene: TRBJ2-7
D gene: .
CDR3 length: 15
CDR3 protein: CSVEGTAGRSYEQYF
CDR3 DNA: TGCAGCGTTGAAGGGACCGCCGGCAGGTCCTACGAGCAGTACTTC

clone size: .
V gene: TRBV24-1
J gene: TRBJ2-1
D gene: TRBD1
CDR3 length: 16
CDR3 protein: CATSDPGTGEQNEQFF
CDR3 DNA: TGTGCCACCAGTGACCCAGGGACAGGGGAGCAGAATGAGCAGTTCTTC

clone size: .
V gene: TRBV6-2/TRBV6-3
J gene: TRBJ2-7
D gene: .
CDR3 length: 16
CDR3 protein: CASSYWITAGSYEQYF
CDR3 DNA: TGTGCCAGCAGTTACTGGATAACAGCCGGAAGCTACGAGCAGTACTTC

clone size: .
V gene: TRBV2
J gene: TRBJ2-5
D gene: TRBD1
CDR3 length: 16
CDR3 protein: CASSDWWTGIQETQYF
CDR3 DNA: TGTGCCAGCAGTGACTGGTGGACAGGAATCCAAGAGACCCAGTACTTC

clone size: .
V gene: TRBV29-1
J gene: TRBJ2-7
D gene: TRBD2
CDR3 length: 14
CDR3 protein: CSVWGLAGDYEQYF
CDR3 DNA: TGCAGCGTTTGGGGACTAGCGGGAGACTACGAGCAGTACTTC

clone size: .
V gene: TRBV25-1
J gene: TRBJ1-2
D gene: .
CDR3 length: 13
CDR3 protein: CASSDVQDYGYTF
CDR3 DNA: TGTGCCAGCAGTGACGTGCAGGACTATGGCTACACCTTC

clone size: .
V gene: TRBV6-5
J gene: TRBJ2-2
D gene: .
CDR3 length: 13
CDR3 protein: CASSLGNTGELFF
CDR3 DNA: TGTGCCAGCAGTCTGGGGAACACCGGGGAGCTGTTTTTT

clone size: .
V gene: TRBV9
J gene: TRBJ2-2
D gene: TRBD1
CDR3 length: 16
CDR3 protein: CASSSWTGGLTGELFF
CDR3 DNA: TGTGCCAGCAGCTCCTGGACAGGGGGCTTGACCGGGGAGCTGTTTTTT

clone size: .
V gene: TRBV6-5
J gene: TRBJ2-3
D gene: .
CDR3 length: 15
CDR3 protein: CASTRYSAMQDTQYF
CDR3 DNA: TGTGCCAGCACCCGTTATTCAGCGATGCAGGATACGCAGTATTTT

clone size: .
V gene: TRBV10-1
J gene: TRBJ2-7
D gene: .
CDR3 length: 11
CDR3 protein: CASCNRDEQYF
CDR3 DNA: TGCGCCAGCTGTAACAGGGACGAGCAGTACTTC